The clone carrying this T cell receptor (beta chain) was recorded once. This specimen comes from a study of blood T cell repertoires in COVID-19. About the research overall: In each case, the material was cDNA or gDNA derived from T cells, B-cell-depleted T cells, or PBMCs.

Profiling relied on immunoSEQ multiplex PCR, and the TCRdb table lists in-frame clones only, not all of them. In the table there are approximately 200,000 clones, approximately 86% of which are singletons. Trimming removed 5 bases from V and 5 bases from J, with 21 bases in between. CDR1 is SGHVS, CDR2 FNYEAQ, per germline. The CDR3 is 16 amino acids. Individuals drawn from approximately 26 US areas were about 18 to 100 years old. Cohorts were determined from participant-reported clinical history. Participants in the exposed group had met a COVID-19 case in the 2 weeks before joining the study. The chain links TRBV7-6 to TRBJ1-1, with a tentative D call TRBD1 (6 bases). The clonotype was recovered from a woman in her 30s who had been exposed to COVID-19. Sequencing input: PBMCs or T cells enriched from blood (not recorded which). The CDR3 region has the DNA TGTGCCAGCAGCCAAAGGTCCTGGGTAACAGGGACTGAAGCTTTCTTT. Its translation: CASSQRSWVTGTEAFF.